The present entry profiles one T cell receptor (beta chain) with its context. Its target is not known. This sample stems from a study of a mutant IDH1 vaccine in newly diagnosed glioma. General observations from the study: Pseudoprogression apparently tracked independently of changes in top peripheral T cell clonotypes.

V was shortened by 6 bases and J by 8 bases, with 10 bases between the two germline ends. This CDR3 spans 12 amino acids. The germline V gene encodes CDR1 LGHNT and CDR2 FRNRAP. Time point reported: week 35, safety follow-up. Vaccine doses each comprised 300 ug of mutant IDH1 20-mer peptide, with topical imiquimod. Administration of eight vaccinations to patients took place in weeks 1, 3, 5, 7, 11, 15, 19, 23. Each astrocytoma in the donors was new, WHO grade 3 or 4, IDH1-mutant and ATRX-lost. Here immunoSEQ multiplex PCR was the method, and the copy in TCRdb shows in-frame clones only, minus some. The profile shows around 31,000 clones, roughly 80% of them singletons.

The sample in question was PBMCs, obtained from a glioma patient whose treatment included an IDH1 peptide vaccine. The chain couples TRBV12-5 to TRBJ1-4; no firm D call. The clonotype was recovered from a middle-aged woman with glioma. The CDR3 region has the DNA TGTGCTAGTGGGGAAACGCACGAAAAACTGTTTTTT. It encodes CASGETHEKLFF. The full variable domain, completed using reference TRBV12-5 and TRBJ1-4, is DARVTQTPRHKVTEMGQEVTMRCQPILGHNTVFWYRQTMMQGLELLAYFRNRAPLDDSGMPKDRFSAEMPDATLATLKIQPSEPRDSAVYFCASGETHEKLFFGSGTQLSVL.